This T cell receptor (beta chain) is drawn from a study of PD-1 blockade in classical Hodgkin lymphoma. Generated by immunoSEQ multiplex PCR, the TCRdb table keeps only in-frame clones and is missing some. The sample has around 99,000 clones, 81% seen once. Per the germline V gene, CDR1 is SGHRS and CDR2 is YFSETQ. V lost 1 base and J lost 2; bases outside the gene matches: 5. This CDR3 contains 15 residues. Each patient's relapse followed autologous stem cell transplantation, and brentuximab vedotin exposure varied. The sequence was collected from a human donor with classical Hodgkin lymphoma. The chain joins TRBV5-1 to TRBJ1-1; 7 bases are a match to TRBD1. This specimen consisted of peripheral blood mononuclear cells (PBMCs), obtained before the second cycle of nivolumab. This CDR3 is CASSLNTGVNTEAFF. The DNA of the CDR3 is TGCGCCAGCAGCTTGAATACAGGGGTAAACACTGAAGCTTTCTTT.